These 30 T cell receptor beta chains were all obtained from the same sample, sequenced in a study of OX40 agonist ivuxolimab in advanced cancers. Clones were sequenced by immunoSEQ multiplex PCR, and TCRdb holds only the in-frame ones, with some missing. The sample records around 70,000 clones, 80% to 85% being singletons. Source: CD4+ or CD8+ T cells sorted from blood, taken in a trial of the OX40 agonist ivuxolimab. The receptors come from an adult with an advanced solid tumor such as melanoma, head and neck, liver or kidney cancer.

In its sample, this clone was seen once. This chain connects TRBV7-2 to TRBJ2-5; TRBD2 aligns across 9 bases. The J call may be wrong; the DNA end is better matched by TRBJ2-7. Germline CDR1 reads SGHTA; CDR2 reads FQGNSA. The CDR3 runs 17 residues. CDR3 coding DNA: TGTGCCAGCAGCTTAGGGCCCGCCGCGGGAGGGCCCTACGAGCAGTACTTC. Its translation is CASSLGPAAGGPYEQYF.

The CDR3 region is CATNLPGLQTDNPHNEQFF. The CDR3 region has the DNA TGTGCCACCAACCTCCCGGGACTGCAAACCGACAACCCCCACAATGAGCAGTTCTTC. The chain has TRBV19 and TRBJ2-1; a weak D match, TRBD2 (6 bases). The CDR3 totals 19 residues. V shed 10 bases and J shed 5 bases, with 33 bases lying between them. Germline assignment: CDR1 LNHDA and CDR2 SQIVND (reference sequence).

The rearrangement joins TRBV28 to TRBJ2-5; 7 bases map to TRBD2. The CDR3 runs to 14 residues. V was pared by 6 bases and J by 1 base, with 5 bases of the junction left unmatched. CDR1 and CDR2 from the germline V gene are MDHEN and SYDVKM. CDR3 residues: CASSVPGGQETQYF. The CDR3 nucleotides are TGTGCCAGCAGCGTCCCGGGGGGCCAAGAGACCCAGTACTTC.

The rearrangement links TRBV5-8 to TRBJ1-5; possible D gene TRBD1, 5 bases. Germline CDR1 reads SGHTS; CDR2 reads YDEGEE. Deletions cut 5 bases from V and 7 bases from J, with 13 bases between. The CDR3 length is 13 residues. The CDR3 protein is CASRSGTWQPQHF. The DNA for the CDR3 is TGTGCCAGCAGGAGTGGGACCTGGCAGCCCCAGCATTTT.

CDR3 residues: CASSQPLDGTPTGRGYTF. In DNA, the CDR3 is TGCGCCAGCAGCCAACCACTCGACGGGACTCCCACCGGCCGAGGCTACACCTTC. This chain links TRBV4-1 with TRBJ1-2, with D possibly matching TRBD1 (5 bases). This CDR3 region has 18 residues. Trimming removed 2 bases from V and 8 bases from J, with 27 bases in between. Germline lookup yields CDR1 MGHRA and CDR2 YSYEKL.

V is TRBV7-7 and J is TRBJ2-2; 7 bases are a match to TRBD1. The CDR3 has 15 amino acids. V dropped 5 bases and J dropped 6; count of bases not matched to a gene: 9. The germline CDR1 and CDR2 sequences are SSHAT and FNYEAQ (reference sequence). The CDR3 protein is CASSPSPTGSGELFF. The CDR3 DNA follows: TGTGCCAGCAGCCCATCACCGACAGGGTCCGGGGAGCTGTTTTTT.

The chain carries TRBV6-5 and TRBJ2-5, with D perhaps matching TRBD2 (5 bases). V lost 2 bases to trimming and J lost 5 bases, with 15 bases between them. Germline V CDR1 and CDR2: MNHEY, SVGAGI. The CDR3 contains 15 residues. CDR3 bases: TGTGCCAGCAGTTACCCGTCGGACGGGAAGGAGACCCAGTACTTC. Its translation: CASSYPSDGKETQYF.

This rearrangement joins TRBV7-9 to TRBJ1-2; the D gene is possibly TRBD1 (5 bases). The CDR3 extends over 14 amino acids. The germline V and J ends were trimmed by 4 bases and 6 bases, with 15 bases remaining between them. The germline gives CDR1 SEHNR, CDR2 FQNEAQ (reference sequence). Written as DNA, the CDR3 is TGTGCCAGCAGCTCAACCCAGGGTTCAGATGGCTACACCTTC. Translation gives CASSSTQGSDGYTF.

V usage is TRBV7-9 and J usage is TRBJ2-5; D is unclear. CDR1 and CDR2 from the germline V gene are SEHNR and FQNEAQ (reference sequence). CDR3 length: 15 amino acids. Trimming took off 5 bases at V and 5 bases at J, with 18 bases between the two ends. The CDR3 loop is CASSQFRPGWETQYF. The CDR3, as DNA: TGTGCCAGCAGCCAATTTCGTCCGGGCTGGGAGACCCAGTACTTC.

This sequence joins TRBV5-6 and TRBJ2-5; possible D gene TRBD2, 5 bases. CDR1 and CDR2 (germline): SGHDT, YYEEEE. V lost 4 bases, J lost 5 bases, and 12 bases lay in between. CDR3 size: 13 residues. The CDR3 reads CASSRARRETQYF. As DNA, the CDR3 is TGTGCCAGCAGCCGTGCACGGAGGGAGACCCAGTACTTC. The full variable domain, completed using reference TRBV5-6 and TRBJ2-5, is DAGVTQSPTHLIKTRGQQVTLRCSPKSGHDTVSWYQQALGQGPQFIFQYYEEEERQRGNFPDRFSGHQFPNYSSELNVNALLLGDSALYLCASSRARRETQYFGPGTRLLVL.

V and J are TRBV13 and TRBJ2-7; possible D gene TRBD1, 6 bases. The V gene's germline CDR1 is PRHDT and CDR2 FYEKMQ (reference sequence). CDR3 length equals 14 residues. Between the trimmed V and J ends, which lost 3 bases and 0 bases, there was a span of 9 bases. The CDR3 here is CASSFRDNSYEQYF. CDR3 DNA sequence: TGTGCCAGCAGCTTTCGGGACAACTCCTACGAGCAGTACTTC.

This sequence joins TRBV27 and TRBJ2-3; D gene unclear. The V end lost 8 bases, the J end lost 4 bases, and 22 bases lay between the germline ends. Looked up from germline, CDR1 is MNHEY and CDR2 is SMNVEV (reference sequence). The CDR3 extends over 16 amino acids. CDR3 nucleotide sequence: TGTGCCAGCTCGATGGCGTCGGGCCCGAGTCCAGATACGCAGTATTTT. Translated: CASSMASGPSPDTQYF.

The genes are TRBV7-2 and TRBJ2-1; D may be TRBD1 or TRBD2 (5 bases each). V was trimmed by 2 bases and J by 1 base, leaving 15 bases between them. This CDR3 spans 17 amino acids. Germline CDR1 reads SGHTA; CDR2 reads FQGNSA. The CDR3 DNA is TGTGCCAGCAGCTTACTTATTGCGAGGGGTTCCTACAATGAGCAGTTCTTC. Protein: CASSLLIARGSYNEQFF.

This clone was recorded a few times. The chain couples TRBV19 to TRBJ1-1; D may be TRBD1 (6 bases). CDR3 length equals 15 residues. Germline CDR1 LNHDA, CDR2 SQIVND (reference sequence). V was pared by 6 bases and J by 4 bases, with 18 bases between. The CDR3 region has the DNA TGTGCCAGTAGGCCGGGACACCAAATGGGCACTGAAGCTTTCTTT. Translated: CASRPGHQMGTEAFF. The variable domain in full, with the rest retrieved from reference TRBV19 and TRBJ1-1, is DGGITQSPKYLFRKEGQNVTLSCEQNLNHDAMYWYRQDPGQGLRLIYYSQIVNDFQKGDIAEGYSVSREKKESFPLTVTSAQKNPTAFYLCASRPGHQMGTEAFFGQGTRLTVV.

This chain joins TRBV28 and TRBJ2-3, with D possibly called TRBD1 or TRBD2 (6 bases each). Germline V gives CDR1 MDHEN, CDR2 SYDVKM. Trimming pared 4 bases from V and 4 bases from J, leaving 9 bases between. The CDR3 loop spans 13 amino acids. The CDR3 here is CASSSGGPDTQYF. CDR3 coding DNA: TGTGCCAGCAGTTCCGGGGGCCCAGATACGCAGTATTTT.

The chain combines TRBV5-1 with TRBJ1-1, with TRBD1 matching 8 bases. Trimming cost V 3 bases and J 5 bases; bases outside gene matches: 12. CDR3 length: 16 residues. Germline CDR1 and CDR2: SGHRS and YFSETQ. The CDR3 DNA is TGCGCCAGCAGCTCTGGACAGGGAACTTATAGTACTGAAGCTTTCTTT. It yields the protein CASSSGQGTYSTEAFF. Supplemented by reference TRBV5-1 and TRBJ1-1, the full variable domain reads KAGVTQTPRYLIKTRGQQVTLSCSPISGHRSVSWYQQTPGQGLQFLFEYFSETQRNKGNFPGRFSGRQFSNSRSEMNVSTLELGDSALYLCASSSGQGTYSTEAFFGQGTRLTVV.

This chain connects TRBV10-1 to TRBJ1-1, with no clear D. CDR1 and CDR2 from the germline V gene are WNHNN and SYGVQD (reference sequence). This CDR3 spans 15 amino acids. Trimming cost V 3 bases and J 1 base, with 12 bases left between them. The CDR3 here is CASSDERSGNTEAFF. The CDR3 DNA sequence: TGCGCCAGCAGTGATGAAAGGTCGGGGAACACTGAAGCTTTCTTT.

The chain joins TRBV7-2 to TRBJ2-1; 11 bases are a match to TRBD2. This CDR3 spans 15 amino acids. Germline V gene lookup returns CDR1 SGHTA and CDR2 FQGNSA. With 4 bases clipped from V and 7 bases from J, the junction kept 6 bases outside the gene matches. CDR3 sequence (DNA): TGTGCCAGCAGCTCAATCCTAGCGGGAGGAAATGAGCAGTTCTTC. Translating it yields CASSSILAGGNEQFF.

The chain has TRBV30 and TRBJ2-1; TRBD1 matches at 9 bases. CDR1 GTSNPN and CDR2 SVGIG come from the germline V gene (reference sequence). Losses at the gene ends were 2 bases for V and 9 bases for J; bases not matched to a gene: 8. This CDR3 contains 14 residues. This chain's CDR3 is CAWSLGTGWSEQFF. The CDR3 DNA sequence: TGTGCCTGGAGTCTCGGGACAGGGTGGTCTGAGCAGTTCTTC.

V gene TRBV7-2 combines with J gene TRBJ2-2; a weak D match, TRBD2 (6 bases). The CDR3 totals 16 residues. The V and J ends lost 3 bases and 0 bases respectively, with 11 bases between them. The germline gives CDR1 SGHTA, CDR2 FQGNSA. Here the CDR3 DNA reads TGTGCCAGCAGCTTTTCTGGGAGGTCGAACACCGGGGAGCTGTTTTTT. Its translation is CASSFSGRSNTGELFF. Full variable domain (outside the CDR3, taken from reference TRBV7-2 and TRBJ2-2): GAGVSQSPSNKVTEKGKDVELRCDPISGHTALYWYRQSLGQGLEFLIYFQGNSAPDKSGLPSDRFSAERTGGSVSTLTIQRTQQEDSAVYLCASSFSGRSNTGELFFGEGSRLTVL.

The count of this clone is one. The genes are TRBV5-1 and TRBJ2-3; perhaps D is TRBD1 or TRBD2 (5 bases each). V was clipped by 4 bases and J by 6 bases, with 15 bases between them. The CDR3 has 14 amino acids. Germline-derived CDR1 and CDR2 are SGHRS and YFSETQ. The CDR3 here is CASSPRGVEDTQYF. DNA of the CDR3: TGCGCCAGCAGCCCCCGAGGGGTAGAGGATACGCAGTATTTT. The variable domain in full, completed from reference TRBV5-1 and TRBJ2-3, reads KAGVTQTPRYLIKTRGQQVTLSCSPISGHRSVSWYQQTPGQGLQFLFEYFSETQRNKGNFPGRFSGRQFSNSRSEMNVSTLELGDSALYLCASSPRGVEDTQYFGPGTRLTVL.

This chain links TRBV7-2 with TRBJ1-2; TRBD1 aligns across 9 bases. The germline gives CDR1 SGHTA, CDR2 FQGNSA. The length of the CDR3 is 15 residues. The junction had 8 bases not matched to a gene; V was cut back by 2 bases and J by 7 bases. In DNA form, the CDR3 reads TGTGCCAGCAGCTTATTTGGGACAGGGACTGCTGGCTACACCTTC. This translates into CASSLFGTGTAGYTF.

The chain combines TRBV18 with TRBJ2-5, with no clear D. Germline V gene lookup returns CDR1 KGHSH and CDR2 LQKENI. The CDR3 contains 13 residues. Trimming cost V 6 bases and J 4 bases, with 12 bases left between them. CDR3 nucleotide sequence: TGTGCCAGCTCCCTTCTGGTGGGAGAGACCCAGTACTTC. It specifies CASSLLVGETQYF.

The chain is built from TRBV4-1 and TRBJ2-3; either TRBD1 or TRBD2 may fit D (6 bases each). V lost 3 bases, J lost 4 bases, and 20 bases lay in between. The CDR3 totals 17 residues. Germline lookup yields CDR1 MGHRA and CDR2 YSYEKL. CDR3 in DNA: TGCGCCAGCAGCCATGCTCCTTGGAGGGGGGTGGCAGATACGCAGTATTTT. Protein sequence: CASSHAPWRGVADTQYF.

This chain joins TRBV7-2 and TRBJ2-7, with TRBD2 identical over 8 bases. Germline CDR1 is SGHTA and CDR2 is FQGNSA. After removal of 3 bases from V and 3 bases from J, the junction contained 7 bases not matched to a gene. The CDR3 has 15 amino acids. CDR3 sequence: CASSFLGLGDYEQYF. CDR3 nucleotide sequence: TGTGCCAGCAGCTTCCTGGGACTAGGGGACTACGAGCAGTACTTC.

V and J are TRBV30 and TRBJ1-4, with 7 bases matching TRBD1. Germline V gives CDR1 GTSNPN, CDR2 SVGIG (reference sequence). This CDR3 region has 14 residues. V was pared by 3 bases and J by 5 bases, with 6 bases of the junction left unmatched. The CDR3 loop reads CAWSVQGGNEKLFF. The DNA for the CDR3 is TGTGCCTGGAGCGTGCAGGGGGGGAATGAAAAACTGTTTTTT.

The rearrangement links TRBV9 to TRBJ2-3, with D perhaps TRBD1 or TRBD2 (6 bases each). Trimming removed 0 bases at V and 15 bases at J, with 14 bases between. The CDR3 is made up of 12 amino acids. Germline loops: CDR1 SGDLS, CDR2 YYNGEE. CDR3 amino acids: CASSVDDGGAYF. CDR3 nucleotide sequence: TGTGCCAGCAGCGTAGACGACGGGGGCGCCTATTTT. Filled out from reference TRBV9 and TRBJ2-3, the complete variable domain reads DSGVTQTPKHLITATGQRVTLRCSPRSGDLSVYWYQQSLDQGLQFLIQYYNGEERAKGNILERFSAQQFPDLHSELNLSSLELGDSALYFCASSVDDGGAYFGPGTRLTVL.

The V gene is TRBV19, the J gene TRBJ2-7, with 10 nucleotides matching TRBD1. Looked up from germline, CDR1 is LNHDA and CDR2 is SQIVND (reference sequence). The CDR3 covers 15 residues. V trimming: 5 bases; J trimming: 3 bases; junction bases outside the gene matches: 7. The CDR3 loop reads CASSGRDRGSYEQYF. CDR3 DNA: TGTGCCAGTAGTGGACGGGACAGGGGAAGCTACGAGCAGTACTTC.

The V and J genes are TRBV6-6 and TRBJ2-3; D is possibly TRBD1 (9 bases). The CDR3 has 15 amino acids. V was shortened by 6 bases and J by 5 bases, with 18 bases between the two germline ends. Germline CDR1 is MNHNY and CDR2 is SVGAGI (reference sequence). The CDR3 DNA follows: TGTGCCAGCAGGCTACAGGGGGCGGGGGGAGATACGCAGTATTTT. Translating it yields CASRLQGAGGDTQYF.

V gene TRBV28 combines with J gene TRBJ1-5; D gene ambiguous. Germline V gene sequence: CDR1 MDHEN, CDR2 SYDVKM. Trimming removed 7 bases at V and 7 bases at J, with 17 bases between. The CDR3 is 14 amino acids. CDR3 protein: CASTPRSMVQPQHF. DNA of the CDR3: TGTGCCAGCACCCCGCGGAGTATGGTGCAGCCCCAGCATTTT.